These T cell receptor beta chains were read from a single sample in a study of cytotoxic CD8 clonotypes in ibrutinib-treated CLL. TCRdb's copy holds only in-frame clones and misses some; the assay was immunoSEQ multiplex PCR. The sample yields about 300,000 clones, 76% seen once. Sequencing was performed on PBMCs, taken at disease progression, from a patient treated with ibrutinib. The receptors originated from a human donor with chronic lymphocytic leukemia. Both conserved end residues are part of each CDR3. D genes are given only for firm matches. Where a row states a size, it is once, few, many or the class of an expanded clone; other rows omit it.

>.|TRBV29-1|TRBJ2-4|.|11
TGCAGCGTTCACGGCGGGGACATTCAGTACTTC
CSVHGGDIQYF
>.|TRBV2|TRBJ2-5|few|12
TGTGCCAGTGGACTTGGGGAAGAGACCCAGTACTTC
CASGLGEETQYF
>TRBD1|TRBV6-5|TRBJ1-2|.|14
TGTGCCAGCAGTTATTACGACAGGGGTTATGGCTACACCTTC
CASSYYDRGYGYTF
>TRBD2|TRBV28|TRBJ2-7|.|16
TGTGCCAGCAGCCCGACTCTAGCGGGAGGGGTCTACGAGCAGTACTTC
CASSPTLAGGVYEQYF
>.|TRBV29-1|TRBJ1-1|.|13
TGCAGCGTTGAAGAGGTTAGGAACACTGAAGCTTTCTTT
CSVEEVRNTEAFF
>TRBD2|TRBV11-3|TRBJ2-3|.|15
TGTGCCAGCAGCCCAGGACTAGCGGGCACAGATACGCAGTATTTT
CASSPGLAGTDTQYF
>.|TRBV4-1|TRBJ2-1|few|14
TGCGCCAGCAGCCAAGACTGGACAGCGAATGAGCAGTTCTTC
CASSQDWTANEQFF
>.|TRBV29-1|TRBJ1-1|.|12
TGCAGCGTTGGACAGATGAACACTGAAGCTTTCTTT
CSVGQMNTEAFF
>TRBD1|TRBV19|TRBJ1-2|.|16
TGTGCCAGTAGTCTACGTTCGGGACAGGTAAACTATGGCTACACCTTC
CASSLRSGQVNYGYTF
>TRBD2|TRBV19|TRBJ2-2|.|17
TGTGCCAGTAGTCGAGGGACTAGCGGGAGAGGGGCCGGGGAGCTGTTTTTT
CASSRGTSGRGAGELFF
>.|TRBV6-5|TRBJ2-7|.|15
TGTGCCAGCAGTTACCGCTGGTGGGGTTCCTACGAGCAGTACTTC
CASSYRWWGSYEQYF
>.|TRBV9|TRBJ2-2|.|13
TGTGCCAGCAGCGTAGGAATTGAGGGGGAGCTGTTTTTT
CASSVGIEGELFF
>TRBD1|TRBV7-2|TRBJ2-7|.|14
TGTGCCAGCAGCTTGGGACAGACTTACTACGAGCAGTACTTC
CASSLGQTYYEQYF
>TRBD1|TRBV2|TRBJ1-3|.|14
TGTGCCAGCAGTTGGGACAGGGCTGAAAACACCATATATTTT
CASSWDRAENTIYF
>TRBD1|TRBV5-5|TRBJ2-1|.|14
TGTGCCAGCCACGGACAGGGGTCTTACAATGAGCAGTTCTTC
CASHGQGSYNEQFF
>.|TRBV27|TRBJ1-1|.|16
TGTGCCAGCAGTTTATCGATGGGGAGATTCGACACTGAAGCTTTCTTT
CASSLSMGRFDTEAFF
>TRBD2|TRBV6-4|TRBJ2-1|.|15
TGTGCCAGCAGTGACGGCAGCGGGATATACAATGAGCAGTTCTTC
CASSDGSGIYNEQFF
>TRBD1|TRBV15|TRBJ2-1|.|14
TGTGCCACCAGCAGGGGTGACAGGGACAATGAGCAGTTCTTC
CATSRGDRDNEQFF
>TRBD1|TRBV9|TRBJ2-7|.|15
TGTGCCAGCAGCGTATGGGACAGGGCTGTAGATGAGCAGTACTTC
CASSVWDRAVDEQYF
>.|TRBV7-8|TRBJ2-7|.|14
TGTGCCAGCAGCTTTCGACGGCTAATAGGCGAGCAGTACTTC
CASSFRRLIGEQYF
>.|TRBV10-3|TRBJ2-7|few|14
TGTGCCATCAGTGTCAACTTGCCGGTATCCGAGCAGTACTTC
CAISVNLPVSEQYF
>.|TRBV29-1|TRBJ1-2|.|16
TGCAGCGTGTCGCTAATCCTATTATCAGGGTTCTATGGCTACACCTTC
CSVSLILLSGFYGYTF
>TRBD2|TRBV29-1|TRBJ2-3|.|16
TGCAGCGTTGTGCCCCTCCTAGCGGACCTCACAGATACGCAGTATTTT
CSVVPLLADLTDTQYF
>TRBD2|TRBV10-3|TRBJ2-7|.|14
TGTGCCATCATGGCTAGCGGGGGGCCCTACGAGCAGTACTTC
CAIMASGGPYEQYF
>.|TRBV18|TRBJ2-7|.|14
TGTGCCAGCTCACCCAAGCATAGCCTCTACGAGCAGTACTTC
CASSPKHSLYEQYF
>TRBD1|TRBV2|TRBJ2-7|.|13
TGTGCCACACCGGGACAGGGCGCCTACGAGCAGTACTTC
CATPGQGAYEQYF
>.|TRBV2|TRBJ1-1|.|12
TGTGCCAGCAGCTTTTGGGGGACTGAAGCTTTCTTT
CASSFWGTEAFF
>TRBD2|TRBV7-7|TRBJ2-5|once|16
TGTGCCAGCAGCTTATATACCGGACTAGCGGGTGAGACCCAGTACTTC
CASSLYTGLAGETQYF
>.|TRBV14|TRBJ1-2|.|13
TGTGCCTCCTATCGGGGGGCAGACTATGGCTACACCTTC
CASYRGADYGYTF
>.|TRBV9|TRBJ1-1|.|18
TGTGCCAGCAGCGTAGTTAAACCGGGGTTACTTCAGAACACTGAAGCTTTCTTT
CASSVVKPGLLQNTEAFF
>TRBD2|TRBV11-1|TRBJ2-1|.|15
TGTGCCAGCAGCTTAAGGCAAGGAGCGGGAGAGGTGCAGTTCTTC
CASSLRQGAGEVQFF
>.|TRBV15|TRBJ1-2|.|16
TGTGCCACCAGCCGACCAGGACAGATATTCGAGACAGGCTACACCTTC
CATSRPGQIFETGYTF
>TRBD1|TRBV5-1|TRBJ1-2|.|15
TGCGCCAGCAGCTTGACCCGGACAGGACCCTATGGCTACACCTTC
CASSLTRTGPYGYTF
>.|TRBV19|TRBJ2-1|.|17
TGTGCCAGTAGTATGAGAGGGTGGCTAGCGCCCTACAATGAGCAGTTCTTC
CASSMRGWLAPYNEQFF
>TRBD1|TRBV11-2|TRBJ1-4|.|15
TGTGCCAGCAGCGCCTTCGACAGGGGTGGGGAAAAACTGTTTTTT
CASSAFDRGGEKLFF
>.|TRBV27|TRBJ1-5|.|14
TGTGCCAGCAGCGGAGGACGGCTCAATCAGCCCCAGCATTTT
CASSGGRLNQPQHF
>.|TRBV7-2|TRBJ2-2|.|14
TGTGCCAGCAGCTTAACCCAGGGGTCCGGGGAGCTGTTTTTT
CASSLTQGSGELFF
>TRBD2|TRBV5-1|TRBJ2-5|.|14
TGCGCCAGCAGGACTCTAGCGGGGGGAGAGACCCAGTACTTC
CASRTLAGGETQYF
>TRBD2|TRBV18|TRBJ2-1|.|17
TGTGCCAGCTCACCACCAATAGCGGGAGGGCCGTACAATGAGCAGTTCTTC
CASSPPIAGGPYNEQFF
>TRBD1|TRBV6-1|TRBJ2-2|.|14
TGTGCCAGCAGTGTACAGGGGGGAGCCGGGGAGCTGTTTTTT
CASSVQGGAGELFF
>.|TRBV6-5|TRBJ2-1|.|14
TGTGCCAGCAGTAGGTCGGGAGCCCTTGGTGAGCAGTTCTTC
CASSRSGALGEQFF
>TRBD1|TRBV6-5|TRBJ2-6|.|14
TGTGCCAGCACCGGGACAGCTGGGGCCAACGTCCTGACTTTC
CASTGTAGANVLTF
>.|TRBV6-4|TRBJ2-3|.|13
TGTGCCAGCAGAGGGGGGCTCACAGATACGCAGTATTTT
CASRGGLTDTQYF
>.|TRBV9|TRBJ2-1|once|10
TGTGCCAGCTCGGGGGATGAGCAGTTCTTC
CASSGDEQFF
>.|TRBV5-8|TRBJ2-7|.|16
TGTGCCAGCAGCCTCCCTCGACAGGGAGGGAGCGACGAGCAGTACTTC
CASSLPRQGGSDEQYF
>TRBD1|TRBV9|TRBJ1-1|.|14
TGTGCCAGCAGCGCCGGGACAGGGTGGGCTGAAGCTTTCTTT
CASSAGTGWAEAFF
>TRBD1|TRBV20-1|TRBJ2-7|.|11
TGCAGTGCTTGGGACAGGGGCGAGCAGTACTTC
CSAWDRGEQYF
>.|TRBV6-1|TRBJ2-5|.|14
TGTGCCAGCAGTGATACCGGGACACTTGAGACCCAGTACTTC
CASSDTGTLETQYF